This T cell receptor (beta chain) emerged from a study of CD8 T cells in ankylosing spondylitis. Study-level findings and limits: The clones that were linked to disease were reported to be significantly enriched in matched synovial fluid samples from ankylosing spondylitis patients.

In regard to this clonotype: No antigen is known for it.

This CDR3 region has 17 residues. V lost 1 base and J lost 1; bases outside the gene matches: 1. TCRdb fed the 5' RACE reads into MiXCR, producing one record per CDR3 protein. This table holds about 260,000 distinct CDR3 sequences, roughly 20% found once. The chain carries TRBV12-3 or TRBV12-4 and TRBJ2-2; 12 bases align to TRBD2. The sample taken for sequencing was blood, either unsorted or a sorted T cell fraction (not recorded which). This receptor was obtained from a male donor with ankylosing spondylitis or in good health (not recorded which). CDR3 protein: CASSLEGLAGNTGELFF. The CDR3 nucleotides read TGTGCCAGCAGTTTAGAGGGACTAGCGGGGAACACCGGGGAGCTGTTTTTT.